This T cell receptor (beta chain) is drawn from a study of blood T cells in healthy people across ages. Overall study findings and caveats: It was not known whether donors were CMV positive (a possible confounder of expanded clonotype changes).

Total RNA amounts of at least 6 micrograms were extracted per sample. For the second PCR, which ran for roughly 7 to 11 cycles, a sample-barcoded 5' primer and a J-beta primer mix were used. One entry per CDR3 protein results from TCRdb running MiXCR on the 5' RACE reads. The sample has some 790,000 distinct CDR3 sequences, about 28% seen once. This clonotype was seen a single time. Its antigen remains unidentified. A much larger clone sits a single nucleotide away, making a read error possible. The CDR3 runs 14 residues. The clonotype comes from a woman of 80 years or more in good health. Sequenced material: blood. The genes are TRBV21-1 and TRBJ2-3; the table's D call, TRBD2, was not checked against the DNA. TRBV21-1 is termed a pseudogene. The CDR3 bases are TGTGCCAGCAGCAAATGCACTAGTGGAGGTACGCAGTATTTT. Residues: CASSKCTSGGTQYF.